The 20 T cell receptor beta chains reported below all come from one sample, sequenced in a study of radiotherapy plus CTLA-4 blockade in lung cancer. The method was immunoSEQ multiplex PCR; TCRdb's version includes in-frame clones alone and lacks a portion of them. The table lists roughly 62,000 clones, around 77% of them singletons. Sample: peripheral blood, taken from a patient treated with radiotherapy plus ipilimumab. The receptor source for this set is a human donor with non-small cell lung cancer who had a complete response to radiotherapy plus ipilimumab.

V usage is TRBV5-6 and J usage is TRBJ1-5, with D unclear. This CDR3 spans 13 amino acids. Per the germline V gene, CDR1 is SGHDT and CDR2 is YYEEEE. The ends were cut back, 0 bases at V and 5 bases at J, with 6 bases in the middle. This CDR3 reads CASSLDGYQPQHF. In DNA form, the CDR3 reads TGTGCCAGCAGCTTGGATGGCTATCAGCCCCAGCATTTT.

The table lists this clone with a count of one. V gene TRBV6-1 combines with J gene TRBJ2-7; 9 bases map to TRBD1. The CDR3 length is 14 residues. V was clipped by 7 bases and J by 2 bases; unmatched bases: 6. The germline V gene has CDR1 MNHNS and CDR2 SASEGT. DNA of the CDR3: TGTGCCAGCAACGCCGGGACAGGGACCTACGAGCAGTACTTC. As protein: CASNAGTGTYEQYF.

This sequence joins TRBV28 and TRBJ2-7; D might be TRBD1 (5 bases). The V end was cut by 2 bases, the J end by 3 bases, with 11 bases between. CDR1 is MDHEN, CDR2 SYDVKM, per germline. CDR3 length: 14 residues. The CDR3 sequence is CASSLGFRDYEQYF. The CDR3 DNA reads as TGTGCCAGCAGTTTAGGGTTCAGGGACTACGAGCAGTACTTC.

This clone was detected only once. The chain has TRBV14 and TRBJ1-2; 8 nucleotides align to TRBD1. Losses at the gene ends were 1 base for V and 6 bases for J; bases not matched to a gene: 1. Germline values: CDR1 SGHDN, CDR2 FVKESK. This CDR3 contains 13 residues. CDR3 nucleotides: TGTGCCAGCAGCCAAGTGACAGGGGATGGCTACACCTTC. This gives the protein CASSQVTGDGYTF.

The J gene is TRBJ2-7, the V gene TRBV2; D is perhaps TRBD2 (6 bases). The germline V gene encodes CDR1 SNHLY and CDR2 FYNNEI. Trimming pared 7 bases from V and 6 bases from J, leaving 28 bases between. The CDR3 sequence is 17 residues long. CDR3 region: CASNLGRRGVISGEQYF. Written as DNA, the CDR3 is TGTGCCAGCAATCTCGGACGGAGGGGTGTGATCTCGGGCGAGCAGTACTTC.

V and J are TRBV7-6 and TRBJ2-5; 9 nucleotides align to TRBD1. Near its end, the DNA agrees better with TRBJ2-7, so the J call may be wrong. The CDR3 sequence is 19 residues long. From germline, CDR1 is SGHVS and CDR2 FNYEAQ. CDR3 in DNA: TGTGCCAGCAGCTCCCCGGGACAGGGAAGTTCTAGCGGACTCTACGAGCAGTACTTC. Translating gives CASSSPGQGSSSGLYEQYF.

A note on this clone: It may be a read error: a sequence one base away is much more abundant. Since no conserved phenylalanine or tryptophan closes the CDR3, a read error is the likely cause. The CDR3 here is CASSLYGGGKAYGYTL. The CDR3 region has the DNA TGTGCCAGCAGTTTATATGGGGGGGGAAAGGCATATGGCTACACCCTC. The chain combines TRBV27 with TRBJ1-2; tentatively, D is TRBD1 (5 bases). The CDR3 sequence is 16 residues long. The V and J ends lost 1 base and 5 bases respectively, with 17 bases between them. Germline CDR1 and CDR2: MNHEY and SMNVEV (reference sequence).

The gene calls are TRBV7-2 and TRBJ1-4; 9 nucleotides agree with TRBD1. The J segment lost 6 bases and the V segment lost 6 bases, leaving 8 bases of the junction unmatched. CDR1 is SGHTA, CDR2 FQGNSA, per germline. The CDR3 extends over 15 amino acids. For the CDR3, the DNA is TGTGCCAGCAGAGACGGGACAGGGAGTCATGAAAAACTGTTTTTT. It translates to CASRDGTGSHEKLFF.

This clone appeared once. The chain recombines TRBV27 with TRBJ1-5, with D uncertain. The CDR3 length is 14 residues. V was pared by 4 bases and J by 0 bases, with 7 bases between. CDR1 is MNHEY and CDR2 is SMNVEV in the germline V gene (reference sequence). DNA for the CDR3: TGTGCCAGCAGTTCCGGTTTTAGCAATCAGCCCCAGCATTTT. It encodes CASSSGFSNQPQHF.

The DNA for the CDR3 is TGTGCCAGCAGTTCCCGGCTAGCGGAGTCCTACAATGAGCAGTTCTTC. Its protein product is CASSSRLAESYNEQFF. The chain has TRBV6-5 and TRBJ2-1, with 7 nucleotides matching TRBD2. Germline assignment: CDR1 MNHEY and CDR2 SVGAGI. The CDR3 loop spans 16 amino acids. J was trimmed by 1 base and V by 4 bases; bases with no gene match: 7.

With respect to this clone: Mismatch with germline at one junction end may stem from a read error. This chain uses TRBV7-7 with TRBJ2-2; D possibly corresponds to TRBD2 (5 bases). The germline V gene has CDR1 SSHAT and CDR2 FNYEAQ (reference sequence). The CDR3 is 15 amino acids. The CDR3 region is CASSRSDTNAGELFF. The DNA of the CDR3 is TGTGCTAGCAGCCGTAGCGACACGAACGCCGGGGAGCTGTTTTTT. Based on the CDR3 plus reference TRBV7-7 and TRBJ2-2, the full variable domain is GAGVSQSPRYKVTKRGQDVTLRCDPISSHATLYWYQQALGQGPEFLTYFNYEAQPDKSGLPSDRFSAERPEGSISTLTIQRTEQRDSAMYRCASSRSDTNAGELFFGEGSRLTVL.

V and J are TRBV6-4 and TRBJ1-5, with a weak D call TRBD1 (6 bases). Germline-derived CDR1 and CDR2 are MRHNA and SNTAGT. The CDR3 length is 16 residues. Trimming stripped 4 bases from V and 3 bases from J, with 16 bases between. The DNA of the CDR3 is TGTGCCAGCAGTGCCCCGACAGGCGCAAACAATCAGCCCCAGCATTTT. This encodes CASSAPTGANNQPQHF.

The chain recombines TRBV14 with TRBJ2-3; maybe TRBD2 (5 bases). V was trimmed by 8 bases and J by 2 bases, leaving 14 bases between them. Germline CDR1 and CDR2: SGHDN and FVKESK. This CDR3 has 14 amino acids. CDR3 loop: CASPAGRPTDTQYF. CDR3 bases: TGTGCCAGCCCGGCGGGCAGGCCCACAGATACGCAGTATTTT.

The rearrangement joins TRBV13 to TRBJ2-3, with 8 bases matching TRBD2. V lost 1 base and J lost 4; bases outside the gene matches: 4. Germline V gives CDR1 PRHDT, CDR2 FYEKMQ (reference sequence). CDR3 length: 15 amino acids. The CDR3 region has the DNA TGTGCCAGCAGCTTAGAAGCGGGAGTAGCAGATACGCAGTATTTT. Translation: CASSLEAGVADTQYF.

The V call is TRBV15, the J call TRBJ2-3; 7 positions match TRBD1. The CDR3 length is 17 residues. V lost 2 bases to trimming and J lost 0 bases; unmatched junction nucleotides: 8. CDR1 is LNHNV, CDR2 YYDKDF, per germline (reference sequence). Written as DNA, the CDR3 is TGTGCCACCAGCAGACGCCTGGGGACAGTGAGCACAGATACGCAGTATTTT. The encoded protein is CATSRRLGTVSTDTQYF.

The rearrangement joins TRBV7-2 to TRBJ2-7; D remains unclear. The CDR3 is made up of 14 amino acids. V lost 8 bases and J 4 bases, leaving 18 bases between the germline ends. The germline CDR1 and CDR2 sequences are SGHTA and FQGNSA. The CDR3 is CASEMGPLSYEQYF. CDR3 sequence (DNA): TGTGCCAGCGAGATGGGCCCCCTCTCTTACGAGCAGTACTTC.

The chain uses TRBV18 and TRBJ1-3, with D hard to call. There are 15 residues in the CDR3. Germline CDR1 is KGHSH and CDR2 is LQKENI. The V and J ends lost 3 bases and 0 bases respectively, with 9 bases between them. CDR3 bases: TGTGCCAGCTCACCCCGACTGAACTCTGGAAACACCATATATTTT. The encoded protein is CASSPRLNSGNTIYF.

This clone was seen only a few times. The V and J genes are TRBV2 and TRBJ2-7; D may be TRBD1 (6 bases). Germline V CDR1 and CDR2: SNHLY, FYNNEI. The CDR3 is 12 amino acids. Trimming took off 6 bases at V and 4 bases at J, with 10 bases between the two ends. CDR3 DNA: TGTGCCAGCAGCCGGACAGAGTACGAGCAGTACTTC. Its protein is CASSRTEYEQYF.

CDR3 protein: CASSLYGRGPNEKLFF. As DNA, the CDR3 is TGTGCCAGCAGCTTATACGGGCGGGGACCCAATGAAAAACTGTTTTTT. This sequence joins TRBV7-3 and TRBJ1-4; possible D gene TRBD1, 5 bases. V gave up 2 bases and J gave up 5 bases, with 15 bases separating them. Germline CDR1 is SGHTA and CDR2 is FQGTGA. CDR3 length equals 16 residues.

The chain links TRBV5-5 to TRBJ1-2; D gene ambiguous. The germline gives CDR1 SGHKS, CDR2 YYEKEE (reference sequence). This CDR3 is built from 15 residues. Deletions cut 5 bases from V and 2 bases from J, with 16 bases between. DNA of the CDR3: TGTGCCAGCAGTCCCTCCATTACAGAGAACTATGGCTACACCTTC. Translating gives CASSPSITENYGYTF.